These 22 T cell receptor beta chains were sequenced from one sample in a study of beta chain features in type 1 diabetes. The entirety of the isolated RNA underwent reverse transcription, so expressed TCRB transcripts were sequenced. Measured with immunoSEQ multiplex PCR; TCRdb has only the in-frame clones, and not every one. The sample holds about 900,000 clones, roughly a sixth seen once. The sequencing input was naive CD4+ T cells from blood. Receptors were obtained from a young woman in good health.

This clone turned up a few times. The chain uses TRBV11-1 and TRBJ2-3; TRBD1 matches 8 bases. The junction had 6 bases not matched to a gene; V was cut back by 5 bases and J by 5 bases. This CDR3 region has 14 residues. The V gene's germline CDR1 is SGHAT and CDR2 FQDESV (reference sequence). CDR3: CASSPQGARDTQYF. The CDR3 nucleotides are TGTGCCAGCAGCCCTCAGGGGGCAAGAGATACGCAGTATTTT.

V gene TRBV9 combines with J gene TRBJ1-5; 7 bases fit TRBD1. CDR1 and CDR2 (germline): SGDLS, YYNGEE. The CDR3 contains 14 residues. Trimming took 4 bases from V and 6 from J; bases not matched to a gene: 7. The CDR3 coding sequence is TGTGCCAGCAGCCAACAGGGGCCCAGTCAGCCCCAGCATTTT. As protein: CASSQQGPSQPQHF. The full variable domain, completed using reference TRBV9 and TRBJ1-5, is DSGVTQTPKHLITATGQRVTLRCSPRSGDLSVYWYQQSLDQGLQFLIQYYNGEERAKGNILERFSAQQFPDLHSELNLSSLELGDSALYFCASSQQGPSQPQHFGDGTRLSIL.

The sample holds a few counts of this clone. The genes are TRBV14 and TRBJ2-6, with D maybe TRBD2 (7 bases). There are 16 residues in the CDR3. Between the trimmed V and J ends, which lost 2 bases and 2 bases, there was a span of 10 bases. Per germline, CDR1 SGHDN and CDR2 FVKESK. The CDR3 protein is CASSQWGGAGANVLTF. CDR3 in DNA: TGTGCCAGCAGCCAATGGGGGGGCGCTGGGGCCAACGTCCTGACTTTC.

This rearrangement joins TRBV6-5 to TRBJ1-2; 8 nucleotides line up with TRBD1. The J segment lost 4 bases and the V segment lost 7 bases, leaving 8 bases of the junction unmatched. CDR1 and CDR2 (germline): MNHEY, SVGAGI. This CDR3 spans 14 amino acids. The CDR3: CASIARGRGYGYTF. The CDR3 DNA reads as TGTGCCAGCATTGCCAGGGGGCGCGGCTATGGCTACACCTTC.

This clone came up a few times. The rearrangement joins TRBV6-6 to TRBJ2-7, with D perhaps being TRBD1 or TRBD2 (9 bases each). Trimming removed 7 bases from V and 7 bases from J, with 26 bases in between. From germline, CDR1 is MNHNY and CDR2 SVGAGI (reference sequence). The CDR3 is 16 residues long. The CDR3 sequence is CASTVSGGQGFGEQYF. In nucleotides, the CDR3 is TGTGCCAGCACCGTTAGCGGGGGACAGGGCTTCGGAGAGCAGTACTTC.

This clone was detected only a few times. This CDR3 is CASSPRAGRTF. The CDR3 nucleotides are TGTGCCAGCAGTCCCCGGGCGGGTCGAACCTTC. The J gene is TRBJ1-2, the V gene TRBV6-5; D ambiguous. The V gene lost 5 bases and the J gene lost 14 bases, with 15 bases spanning the gap. CDR3 length equals 11 residues. From germline, CDR1 is MNHEY and CDR2 SVGAGI.

The rearrangement links TRBV5-4 to TRBJ2-7; possibly TRBD2 for D (5 bases). CDR1 SGHNT and CDR2 YYREEE come from the germline V gene (reference sequence). Between the trimmed V and J ends, which lost 0 bases and 3 bases, there was a span of 7 bases. CDR3 length: 13 amino acids. CDR3 nucleotide sequence: TGTGCCAGCAGCTTGGTCGGGGACTACGAGCAGTACTTC. It codes for CASSLVGDYEQYF.

The chain uses TRBV9 and TRBJ2-6, with 10 bases that match TRBD1. The CDR3 consists of 17 residues. Germline trimming cut 4 bases from V and 0 bases from J; bases unmatched to any gene: 4. Germline-derived CDR1 and CDR2 are SGDLS and YYNGEE. This chain's CDR3 is CASSLGQGSSGANVLTF. CDR3 nucleotides: TGTGCCAGCAGCCTGGGACAGGGGAGCTCTGGGGCCAACGTCCTGACTTTC.

This clone was detected a few times. This chain connects TRBV10-3 to TRBJ2-2, with TRBD1 matching over 8 bases. J gave up 4 bases and V 6 bases, and 7 bases lay outside the gene matches. CDR1 and CDR2 (germline): ENHRY, SYGVKD. The CDR3 contains 15 residues. The CDR3 is CAIRQGQGFTGELFF. DNA for the CDR3: TGTGCCATCAGACAAGGACAGGGATTCACCGGGGAGCTGTTTTTT.

This clone has a handful of counts. The CDR3 nucleotides read TGTGCCAGCAGCCCCGAGGCGAGGAACACTGAAGCTTTCTTT. It encodes CASSPEARNTEAFF. The chain joins TRBV5-4 to TRBJ1-1; D not certain. CDR1 SGHNT and CDR2 YYREEE come from the germline V gene (reference sequence). V shed 4 bases and J shed 1 base, with 11 bases lying between them. CDR3 length equals 14 residues.

This clone occurred a few times. Other DNA sequences in this sample translate to the same CDR3. The gene calls are TRBV18 and TRBJ2-1; TRBD2 is a possible D gene (5 bases). V lost 5 bases, J lost 0 bases, and 11 bases lay in between. Germline loops: CDR1 KGHSH, CDR2 LQKENI. The CDR3 sequence is 15 residues long. CDR3 nucleotides: TGTGCCAGCTCATATAGCGTTAGCTCCTACAATGAGCAGTTCTTC. It encodes CASSYSVSSYNEQFF.

This clone has more than one count but fewer than ten. The chain uses TRBV7-8 and TRBJ2-5, with D maybe TRBD1 (6 bases). Between the trimmed V and J ends, which lost 5 bases and 5 bases, there was a span of 27 bases. Germline V CDR1 and CDR2: SGHVS, FQNEAQ. This CDR3 has 18 amino acids. The CDR3 DNA is TGTGCCAGCAGCCCAAGACGGAACAGGGCACCATCCGGCGAGACCCAGTACTTC. Encoded protein: CASSPRRNRAPSGETQYF.

Only a few counts were recorded for this clone. V and J are TRBV10-3 and TRBJ2-1, with D unclear. CDR1 and CDR2 from the germline V gene are ENHRY and SYGVKD. Trimming left V 7 bases short and J 5 bases short, with 21 bases between. This CDR3 has 16 amino acids. In DNA form, the CDR3 reads TGTGCCATCACAAAGGGCGGCGTGTTGCAGAACAATGAGCAGTTCTTC. Its translation: CAITKGGVLQNNEQFF.

This clone was seen a few times. The chain joins TRBV7-2 to TRBJ2-7; 7 bases fit TRBD2. Per the germline V gene, CDR1 is SGHTA and CDR2 is FQGNSA. The ends lost 5 bases at V and 4 bases at J; junction bases unmatched: 11. The CDR3 length is 15 residues. This CDR3 is CASSQRSGMGYEQYF. The DNA for the CDR3 is TGTGCCAGCAGCCAAAGGAGCGGGATGGGTTACGAGCAGTACTTC.

This clone was found a few times. V gene TRBV29-1 combines with J gene TRBJ2-7; a weak D match, TRBD2 (6 bases). Per germline, CDR1 SQVTM and CDR2 ANQGSEA. The CDR3 runs 14 residues. The V gene lost 7 bases and the J gene lost 2 bases, with 18 bases spanning the gap. The CDR3 nucleotides are TGCAGCGCCGGAACGGGACTGAGGACCTACGAGCAGTACTTC. It yields the protein CSAGTGLRTYEQYF.

The chain has TRBV9 and TRBJ2-3, with TRBD1 matching 11 bases. Germline lookup yields CDR1 SGDLS and CDR2 YYNGEE. There are 16 residues in the CDR3. V shed 3 bases, J shed 6 bases, and the junction held 9 bases outside the gene matches. CDR3: CASSGRTGGLLDTQYF. In DNA, the CDR3 is TGTGCCAGCAGCGGCCGGACAGGGGGCCTGTTGGATACGCAGTATTTT.

This clone has more than one count but fewer than ten. The chain couples TRBV5-1 to TRBJ1-4; tentative D call: TRBD1 (5 bases). V was trimmed by 2 bases and J by 8 bases, leaving 16 bases between them. This CDR3 is built from 15 residues. Germline values: CDR1 SGHRS, CDR2 YFSETQ. The CDR3 region is CASSFDPGAWEKLFF. The CDR3 DNA follows: TGCGCCAGCAGCTTCGACCCCGGGGCGTGGGAAAAACTGTTTTTT.

The V call is TRBV5-6, the J call TRBJ2-5; D is unclear. The CDR3 loop spans 12 amino acids. V lost 0 bases to trimming and J lost 4 bases, with 4 bases between them. Germline loops: CDR1 SGHDT, CDR2 YYEEEE. The CDR3 spells CASSLARETQYF. CDR3 DNA: TGTGCCAGCAGCTTGGCCAGAGAGACCCAGTACTTC.

This clone showed up just a few times. This rearrangement joins TRBV28 to TRBJ2-1; tentatively, D is TRBD2 (6 bases). The CDR3 is 19 residues long. The germline gives CDR1 MDHEN, CDR2 SYDVKM. The ends were cut back, 6 bases at V and 0 bases at J, with 24 bases in the middle. Here the CDR3 DNA reads TGTGCCAGCAGCCGTCTAGCGCCCAATTATCACAGCTCCTACAATGAGCAGTTCTTC. This encodes CASSRLAPNYHSSYNEQFF. The entire variable domain, with the rest obtained from reference TRBV28 and TRBJ2-1, is as follows: DVKVTQSSRYLVKRTGEKVFLECVQDMDHENMFWYRQDPGLGLRLIYFSYDVKMKEKGDIPEGYSVSREKKERFSLILESASTNQTSMYLCASSRLAPNYHSSYNEQFFGPGTRLTVL.

This clone was detected only a few times. The chain recombines TRBV11-1 with TRBJ2-5, with 9 positions matching TRBD2. The last part of the DNA fits TRBJ2-7 better; the J call may be wrong. Germline V gene sequence: CDR1 SGHAT, CDR2 FQDESV (reference sequence). The CDR3 covers 15 residues. The CDR3 loop is CASTVSGSDSYEQYF. In DNA form, the CDR3 reads TGTGCCAGCACGGTTAGCGGGAGCGACTCCTACGAGCAGTACTTC.

This chain links TRBV18 with TRBJ1-4; D not certain. The CDR3 totals 12 residues. The germline V gene encodes CDR1 KGHSH and CDR2 LQKENI. Trimming stripped 8 bases from V and 7 bases from J, with 11 bases between. The CDR3 reads CASQTPGEKLFF. For the CDR3, the DNA is TGTGCCAGCCAAACCCCCGGTGAAAAACTGTTTTTT.

The chain couples TRBV10-3 to TRBJ2-7; D possibly matches TRBD1 or TRBD2 (5 bases each). The length of the CDR3 is 14 residues. Looked up from germline, CDR1 is ENHRY and CDR2 is SYGVKD. Trimming shortened V by 2 bases and J by 3 bases, and 11 bases separated the two germline ends. This CDR3 reads CAISEGGSGYEQYF. CDR3 nucleotides: TGTGCCATCAGTGAGGGGGGATCGGGCTACGAGCAGTACTTC.